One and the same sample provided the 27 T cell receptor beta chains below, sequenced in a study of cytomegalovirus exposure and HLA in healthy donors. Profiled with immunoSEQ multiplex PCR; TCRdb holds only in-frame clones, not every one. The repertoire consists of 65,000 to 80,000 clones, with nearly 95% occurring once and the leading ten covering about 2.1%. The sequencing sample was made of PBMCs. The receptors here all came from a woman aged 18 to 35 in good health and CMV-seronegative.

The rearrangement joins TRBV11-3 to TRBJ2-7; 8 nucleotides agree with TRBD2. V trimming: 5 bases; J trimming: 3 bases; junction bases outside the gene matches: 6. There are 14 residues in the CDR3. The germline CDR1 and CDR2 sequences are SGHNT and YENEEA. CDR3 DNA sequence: TGTGCCAGCAGCCAGACTAGCGTAAGCTACGAGCAGTACTTC. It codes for CASSQTSVSYEQYF.

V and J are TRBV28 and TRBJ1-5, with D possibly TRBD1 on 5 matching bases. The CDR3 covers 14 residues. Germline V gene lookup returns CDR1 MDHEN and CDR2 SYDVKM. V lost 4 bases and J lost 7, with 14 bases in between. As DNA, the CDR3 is TGTGCCAGCAGTTCCGGACGGGGGTTGCAGCCCCAGCATTTT. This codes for CASSSGRGLQPQHF.

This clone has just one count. CDR3 sequence (DNA): TGTGCCAGTAGTACTACCGGGACAGGGGTTAAGCAGTACTTC. Protein sequence: CASSTTGTGVKQYF. This chain uses TRBV19 with TRBJ2-7; TRBD1 aligns across 10 bases. The CDR3 contains 14 residues. V lost 4 bases and J lost 8; bases outside the gene matches: 8. Germline values: CDR1 LNHDA, CDR2 SQIVND (reference sequence).

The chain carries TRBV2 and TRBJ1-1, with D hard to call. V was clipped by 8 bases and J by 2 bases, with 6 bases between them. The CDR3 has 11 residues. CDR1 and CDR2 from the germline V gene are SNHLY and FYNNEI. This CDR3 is CASLGNTEAFF. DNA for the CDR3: TGTGCCAGCCTAGGAAACACTGAAGCTTTCTTT.

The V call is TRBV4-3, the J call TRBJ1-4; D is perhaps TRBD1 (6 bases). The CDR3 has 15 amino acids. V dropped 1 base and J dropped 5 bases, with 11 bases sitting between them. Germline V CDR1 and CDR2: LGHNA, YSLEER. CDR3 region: CASSQGGRGNEKLFF. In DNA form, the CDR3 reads TGCGCCAGCAGCCAAGGCGGCAGGGGAAATGAAAAACTGTTTTTT.

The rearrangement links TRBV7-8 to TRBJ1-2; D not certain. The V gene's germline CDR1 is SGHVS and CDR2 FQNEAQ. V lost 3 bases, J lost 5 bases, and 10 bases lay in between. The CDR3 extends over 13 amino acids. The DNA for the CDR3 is TGTGCCAGCAGCTTCTCGGGGAAGTATGGCTACACCTTC. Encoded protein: CASSFSGKYGYTF.

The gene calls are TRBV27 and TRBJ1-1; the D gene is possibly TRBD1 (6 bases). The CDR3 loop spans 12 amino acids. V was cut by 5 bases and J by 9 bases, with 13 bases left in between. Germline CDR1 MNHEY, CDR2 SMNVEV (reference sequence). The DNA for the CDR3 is TGTGCCAGCAGTCTCCGCGGGGGCCAAGCTTTCTTT. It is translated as CASSLRGGQAFF.

CDR3 in amino acids: CASSFSGELETQYF. The CDR3 region has the DNA TGCGCCAGCAGCTTTAGCGGGGAGTTAGAGACCCAGTACTTC. V usage is TRBV5-1 and J usage is TRBJ2-5, with TRBD2 matching over 8 bases. The CDR3 is made up of 14 amino acids. The germline V gene has CDR1 SGHRS and CDR2 YFSETQ. V gave up 2 bases and J gave up 4 bases; unmatched junction bases: 4.

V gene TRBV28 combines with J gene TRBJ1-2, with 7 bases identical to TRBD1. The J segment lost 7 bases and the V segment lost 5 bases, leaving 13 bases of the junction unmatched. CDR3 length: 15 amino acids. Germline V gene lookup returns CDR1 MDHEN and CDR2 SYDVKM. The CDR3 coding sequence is TGTGCCAGCAGTACTACAGACAGGGTTGGGTCTGGCTACACCTTC. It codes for CASSTTDRVGSGYTF.

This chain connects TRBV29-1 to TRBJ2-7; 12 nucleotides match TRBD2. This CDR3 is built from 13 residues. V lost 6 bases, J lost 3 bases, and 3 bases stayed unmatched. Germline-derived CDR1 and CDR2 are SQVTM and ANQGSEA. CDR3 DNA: TGCAGCGTCGGACTAGCGGGAAGCTACGAGCAGTACTTC. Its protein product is CSVGLAGSYEQYF.

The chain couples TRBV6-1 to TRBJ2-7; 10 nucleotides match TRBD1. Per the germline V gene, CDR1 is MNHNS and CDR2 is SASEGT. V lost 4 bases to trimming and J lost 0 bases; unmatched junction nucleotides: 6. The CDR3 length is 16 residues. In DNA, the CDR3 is TGTGCCAGCAGTGGATCGGGACAGGGGTTCTCCTACGAGCAGTACTTC. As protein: CASSGSGQGFSYEQYF.

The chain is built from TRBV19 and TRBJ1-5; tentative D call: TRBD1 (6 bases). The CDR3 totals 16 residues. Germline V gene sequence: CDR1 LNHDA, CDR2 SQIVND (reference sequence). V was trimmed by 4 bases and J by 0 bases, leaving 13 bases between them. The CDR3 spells CASSTGEILSNQPQHF. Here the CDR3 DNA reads TGTGCCAGTAGTACAGGGGAAATCCTTAGCAATCAGCCCCAGCATTTT.

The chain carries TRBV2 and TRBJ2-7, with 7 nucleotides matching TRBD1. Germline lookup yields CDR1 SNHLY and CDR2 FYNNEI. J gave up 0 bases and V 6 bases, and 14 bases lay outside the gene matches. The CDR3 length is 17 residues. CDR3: CASSRDRNNVNSYEQYF. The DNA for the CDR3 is TGTGCCAGCAGCCGGGACAGAAACAACGTAAACTCCTACGAGCAGTACTTC.

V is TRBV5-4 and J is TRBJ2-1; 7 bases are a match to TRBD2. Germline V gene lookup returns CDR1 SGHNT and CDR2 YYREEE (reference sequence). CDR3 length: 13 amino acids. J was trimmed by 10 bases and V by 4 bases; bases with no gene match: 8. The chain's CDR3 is CASSRTSVEEQFF. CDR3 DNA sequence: TGTGCCAGCAGCAGAACTAGCGTCGAGGAGCAGTTCTTC.

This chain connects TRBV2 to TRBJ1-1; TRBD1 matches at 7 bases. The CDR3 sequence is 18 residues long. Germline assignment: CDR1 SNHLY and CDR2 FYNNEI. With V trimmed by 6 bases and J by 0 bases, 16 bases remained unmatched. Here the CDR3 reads CASSETRTGVGMNTEAFF. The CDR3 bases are TGTGCCAGCAGCGAAACCCGGACAGGAGTGGGGATGAACACTGAAGCTTTCTTT.

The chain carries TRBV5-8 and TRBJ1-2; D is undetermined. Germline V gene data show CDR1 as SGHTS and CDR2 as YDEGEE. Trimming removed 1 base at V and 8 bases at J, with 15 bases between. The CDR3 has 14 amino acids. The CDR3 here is CASSLTSALWGYTF. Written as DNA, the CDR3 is TGTGCCAGCAGCTTGACATCTGCCCTCTGGGGCTACACCTTC.

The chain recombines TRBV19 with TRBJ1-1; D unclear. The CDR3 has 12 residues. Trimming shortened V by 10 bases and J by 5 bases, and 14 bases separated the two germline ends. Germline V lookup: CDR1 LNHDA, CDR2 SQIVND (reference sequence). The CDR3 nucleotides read TGTGCCACTCGGACGGCGGGAACTGAAGCTTTCTTT. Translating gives CATRTAGTEAFF.

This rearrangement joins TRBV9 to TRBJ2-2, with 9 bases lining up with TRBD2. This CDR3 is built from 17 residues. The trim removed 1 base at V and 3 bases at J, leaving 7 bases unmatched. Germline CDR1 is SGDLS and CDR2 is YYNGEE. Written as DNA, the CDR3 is TGTGCCAGCAGCGTAAGGGCGGGAGGGCCGGACACCGGGGAGCTGTTTTTT. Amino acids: CASSVRAGGPDTGELFF.

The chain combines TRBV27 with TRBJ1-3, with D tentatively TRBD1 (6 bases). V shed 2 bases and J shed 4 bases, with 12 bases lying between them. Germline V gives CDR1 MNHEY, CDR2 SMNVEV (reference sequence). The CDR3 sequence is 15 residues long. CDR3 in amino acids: CASSLVGAPGNTIYF. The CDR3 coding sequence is TGTGCCAGCAGTTTAGTGGGGGCGCCGGGAAACACCATATATTTT.

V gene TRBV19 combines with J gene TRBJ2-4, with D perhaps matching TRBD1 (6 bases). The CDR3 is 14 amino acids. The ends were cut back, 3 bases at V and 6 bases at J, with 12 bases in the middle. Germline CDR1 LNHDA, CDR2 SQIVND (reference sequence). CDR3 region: CASSIWDTSNIQYF. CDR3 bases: TGTGCCAGTAGTATTTGGGACACATCAAACATTCAGTACTTC.

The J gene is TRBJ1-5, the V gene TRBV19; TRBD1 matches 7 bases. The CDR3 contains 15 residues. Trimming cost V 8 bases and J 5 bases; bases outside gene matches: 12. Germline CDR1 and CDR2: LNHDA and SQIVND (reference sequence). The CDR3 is CASLSGDSRYQPQHF. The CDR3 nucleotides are TGTGCCAGTCTTAGTGGGGACAGCCGATATCAGCCCCAGCATTTT.

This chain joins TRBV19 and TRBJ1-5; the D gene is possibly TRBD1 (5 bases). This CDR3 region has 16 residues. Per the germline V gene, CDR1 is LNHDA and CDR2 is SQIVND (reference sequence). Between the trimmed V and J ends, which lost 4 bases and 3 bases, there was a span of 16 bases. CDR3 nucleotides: TGTGCCAGTAGTACCGGCAGACAGAAACCCAATCAGCCCCAGCATTTT. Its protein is CASSTGRQKPNQPQHF.

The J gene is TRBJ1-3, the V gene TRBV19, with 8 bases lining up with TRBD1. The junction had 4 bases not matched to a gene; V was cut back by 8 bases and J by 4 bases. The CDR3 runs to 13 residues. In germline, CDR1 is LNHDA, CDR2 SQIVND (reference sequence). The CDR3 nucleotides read TGTGCCAGTGGGACAGGCTTCGGAAACACCATATATTTT. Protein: CASGTGFGNTIYF.

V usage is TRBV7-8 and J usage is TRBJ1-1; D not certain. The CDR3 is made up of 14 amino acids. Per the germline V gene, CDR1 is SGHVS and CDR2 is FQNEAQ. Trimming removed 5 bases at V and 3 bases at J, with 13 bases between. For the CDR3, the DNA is TGTGCCAGCAGCCTCGATCTAAGCTACACTGAAGCTTTCTTT. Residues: CASSLDLSYTEAFF.

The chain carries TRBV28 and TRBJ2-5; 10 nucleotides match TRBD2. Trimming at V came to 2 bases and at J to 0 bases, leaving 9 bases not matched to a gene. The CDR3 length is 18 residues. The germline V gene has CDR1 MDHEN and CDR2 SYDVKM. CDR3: CASSLRVLAGVYQETQYF. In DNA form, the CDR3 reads TGTGCCAGCAGTTTAAGGGTCCTAGCGGGGGTATACCAAGAGACCCAGTACTTC. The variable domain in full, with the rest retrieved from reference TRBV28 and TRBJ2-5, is DVKVTQSSRYLVKRTGEKVFLECVQDMDHENMFWYRQDPGLGLRLIYFSYDVKMKEKGDIPEGYSVSREKKERFSLILESASTNQTSMYLCASSLRVLAGVYQETQYFGPGTRLLVL.

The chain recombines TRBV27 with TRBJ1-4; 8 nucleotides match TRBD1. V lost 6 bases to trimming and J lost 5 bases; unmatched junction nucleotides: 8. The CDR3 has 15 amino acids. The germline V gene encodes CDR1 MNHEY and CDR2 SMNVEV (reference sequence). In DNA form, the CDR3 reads TGTGCCAGCAGGACCGGACAGGGACAGAATGAAAAACTGTTTTTT. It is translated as CASRTGQGQNEKLFF.

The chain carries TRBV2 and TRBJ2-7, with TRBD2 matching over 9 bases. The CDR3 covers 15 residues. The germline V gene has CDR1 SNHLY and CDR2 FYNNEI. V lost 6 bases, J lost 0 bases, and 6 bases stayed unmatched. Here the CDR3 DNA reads TGTGCCAGCAGCGGACTAGCGTTCAGCTCCTACGAGCAGTACTTC. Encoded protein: CASSGLAFSSYEQYF.